The rows below give T cell receptor beta chains drawn from one sample of a study of cytomegalovirus exposure and HLA in healthy donors. Measured with immunoSEQ multiplex PCR; TCRdb has only the in-frame clones, and not every one. This sample has 95,000 to 150,000 clones, with roughly 80% found just once. Input material: PBMCs. These receptors all stem from a man in his thirties or forties in good health and CMV-seronegative. The CDR3 runs from the conserved cysteine through the conserved F or W. A row's size may be missing; if present it is once, few, many or a size class.

TRBV7-8,NA,TRBJ1-3,16,CASSPMGALTGNTIYF
TRBV4-2,NA,TRBJ1-6,15,CASSQDLRGNSPLHF
TRBV4-3,NA,TRBJ2-1,16,CASSQEFSGDYNEQFF
TRBV7-9,NA,TRBJ2-6,19,CASSLSRDRAFSGANVLTF
TRBV28,NA,TRBJ2-7,16,CASSIENTHPTYEQYF
TRBV28,NA,TRBJ1-2,17,CASSLRLSRDRDYGYTF
TRBV29-1,few,TRBJ2-1,16,CSGLLGGASSYNEQFF
TRBV29-1,NA,TRBJ2-7,15,CSVGGTGERSYEQYF
TRBV5-8,few,TRBJ2-1,15,CASSLWLTGAKGQFF
TRBV7-9,NA,TRBJ2-6,16,CASMGGREAGANVLTF
TRBV4-1,NA,TRBJ2-1,16,CASSQDLAGVYNEQFF
TRBV7-9,NA,TRBJ2-2,15,CASSPRQGRTGELFF
TRBV15,NA,TRBJ1-3,18,CATSRYRENTNSGNTIYF
TRBV27,NA,TRBJ2-1,14,CASSRIGGWVEQFF
TRBV5-1,NA,TRBJ1-6,16,CASSLAGSSYNSPLHF
TRBV7-2,NA,TRBJ2-1,14,CASIPSGFYNEQFF
TRBV28,NA,TRBJ2-3,14,CASRSGASADTQYF
TRBV2,NA,TRBJ2-3,16,CASTYKGAPGSDTQYF
TRBV5-1,NA,TRBJ1-6,13,CASSLERDSPLHF
TRBV7-6,NA,TRBJ2-6,19,CASSLSVGWTLSGANGLTF
TRBV6-6,NA,NA,14,CASRGGDRSYEQYF
TRBV5-1,medium-sized,TRBJ1-6,14,CASSLSSYNSPLHF
TRBV5-1,NA,TRBJ2-7,14,CASSWDKAWREQYF
TRBV5-1,NA,TRBJ1-5,15,CASSLRGGRDQPQHF
TRBV5-6,NA,TRBJ2-6,14,CASSFGSGANVLTF
TRBV10-3,NA,TRBJ1-2,14,CAINWDRGLNGYTF
TRBV11-3,NA,TRBJ2-1,17,CASSFLSGLAGYNEQFF
TRBV7-8,NA,TRBJ2-1,16,CASSPGGGGAYNEQFF
TRBV18,NA,TRBJ2-2,16,CASSPPGRGGVGELFF
TRBV18,few,TRBJ2-3,15,CASSQVGTDTDTQYF
TRBV7-2,NA,TRBJ2-3,14,CASSLLRAPDTQYF
TRBV7-2,NA,TRBJ1-2,16,CASSPRDRLIPYGYTF
TRBV30,NA,TRBJ2-5,13,CAWRSSLQETQYF
TRBV7-2,NA,TRBJ2-5,16,CASSTSPGRSGETQYF
TRBV2,NA,TRBJ2-7,11,CASGGSDEQYF
TRBV9,few,TRBJ2-7,15,CASSYRGLPSYEQYF
TRBV11-2,NA,TRBJ1-2,15,CASSPGGAKSYGYTF
TRBV11-2,NA,TRBJ1-2,15,CATHQIGQGHYGYTF
TRBV14,NA,TRBJ2-1,13,CASSQVAEGEQFF
TRBV2,once,TRBJ1-2,12,CASNRDSYGYTF
TRBV7-2,once,TRBJ2-7,16,CASSLGGGRSSYEQYF
TRBV7-6,NA,TRBJ1-1,17,CASSPRQGAASNTEAFF
TRBV7-2,NA,TRBJ1-3,18,CASSLFGQGGFGGNTIYF
TRBV10-1,NA,TRBJ1-6,19,CASRAGGKGSLLYNSPLHF
TRBV28,NA,TRBJ1-2,12,CASRPGGNGYTF
TRBV2,few,TRBJ1-6,14,CASRRTSDNSPLHF
TRBV6-1,NA,TRBJ1-4,15,CASSKTGEGSEKLFF
TRBV7-9,NA,TRBJ1-2,12,CASSSGQAGYTF
TRBV6-5,NA,TRBJ1-2,13,CASSLTGGYGYTF
TRBV7-2,few,TRBJ2-1,17,CASSSPVERGTYNEQFF
TRBV5-1,NA,TRBJ2-7,16,CASSLGAVLSSYEQYF
TRBV7-2,NA,TRBJ1-3,17,CASSLLAGLFSGNTIYF
TRBV28,NA,TRBJ2-6,16,CASSLTGSRGANVLTF
TRBV7-8,NA,TRBJ2-4,18,CASSYRTGGALAKNIQYF